Sequencing of this T cell receptor (beta chain) was carried out in a study of OX40 agonist ivuxolimab in advanced cancers. Study-level information: Subjects had a mean age of roughly 60 years, with a range of roughly 20 to 80; approximately 83% were male. Study-level findings and limits: Clones of CD4+ and CD8+ blood T cells grew by week 6 at doses of 0.1 to 3.0 mg/kg.

J lost 5 bases, V lost 4 bases, and 2 bases had no gene match. The length of the CDR3 is 14 residues. Germline V gives CDR1 SGDLS, CDR2 YYNGEE. About this clone itself: As yet, its antigen is unknown.

Only in-frame clones appear in the TCRdb table, and some are missing; sequencing was by immunoSEQ multiplex PCR. There are some 85,000 clones in the sample; about 88% occur only once, and around 0.29% lies in the top ten. The clonotype comes from an adult with an advanced solid tumor such as melanoma, head and neck, liver or kidney cancer. The sample was CD4+ or CD8+ T cells sorted from blood, taken in a trial of the OX40 agonist ivuxolimab. The chain uses TRBV9 and TRBJ2-3, with TRBD2 matching 12 bases. This CDR3 is CASSTSGGRDTQYF. CDR3 in DNA: TGTGCCAGCAGCACTAGCGGGGGGCGAGATACGCAGTATTTT.